Below, 20 T cell receptor beta chains from the same sample are listed, as sequenced in a study of shared clonotypes between healthy human individuals. Only in-frame clones appear in the TCRdb table, and some are missing; sequencing was by immunoSEQ multiplex PCR. The table includes about 2.3 million clones, 93% detected once. Input material: naive CD4+ T cells from PBMCs. Subset described: CD45RA+ positively selected. These receptors were obtained from a man aged 18 to 30 in good health. Some clones in this sample may be carry-over from other donors' samples.

The chain combines TRBV5-6 with TRBJ1-2, with TRBD1 matching 7 bases. V was pared by 1 base and J by 3 bases, with 9 bases of the junction left unmatched. CDR3 length: 16 amino acids. Germline CDR1 reads SGHDT; CDR2 reads YYEEEE. For the CDR3, the DNA is TGTGCCAGCAGCTTGAATTTAAGGGGACAGCACTATGGCTACACCTTC. Protein: CASSLNLRGQHYGYTF.

This rearrangement joins TRBV6-1 to TRBJ2-5; no firm D call. CDR1 and CDR2 from the germline V gene are MNHNS and SASEGT. V was trimmed by 6 bases and J by 3 bases, leaving 8 bases between them. This CDR3 region has 12 residues. The CDR3 is CASRPDKETQYF. In DNA form, the CDR3 reads TGTGCCAGCAGGCCCGACAAAGAGACCCAGTACTTC.

This chain connects TRBV6-1 to TRBJ2-3; the match to TRBD1 covers 7 bases. The germline V gene has CDR1 MNHNS and CDR2 SASEGT. With 0 bases clipped from V and 5 bases from J, the junction kept 20 bases outside the gene matches. The CDR3 length is 20 residues. The CDR3: CASSEARRGGSPGPKDTQYF. Written as DNA, the CDR3 is TGTGCCAGCAGTGAAGCGCGACGAGGGGGCTCACCGGGCCCCAAAGATACGCAGTATTTT.

V and J are TRBV7-2 and TRBJ1-4, with D hard to call. Germline values: CDR1 SGHTA, CDR2 FQGNSA. Trimming cost V 1 base and J 8 bases, with 17 bases left between them. The CDR3 contains 16 residues. The CDR3 DNA reads TGTGCCAGCAGCTTAGGGGTCTACGGTATCGGGGAAAAACTGTTTTTT. This encodes CASSLGVYGIGEKLFF.

The chain has TRBV6-5 and TRBJ2-4; TRBD2 is a possible D gene (6 bases). Germline loops: CDR1 MNHEY, CDR2 SVGAGI. The ends were cut back, 2 bases at V and 5 bases at J, with 10 bases in the middle. This CDR3 is 14 amino acids long. CDR3: CASSYGGVENIQYF. The CDR3 DNA sequence: TGTGCCAGCAGTTACGGAGGGGTTGAAAACATTCAGTACTTC.

The V gene is TRBV5-1, the J gene TRBJ2-5; D may correspond to TRBD1 or TRBD2 (5 bases each). The J call is doubtful: the DNA matches TRBJ2-7 better. CDR3 length equals 15 residues. CDR1 is SGHRS, CDR2 YFSETQ, per germline. The CDR3 is CASSLPLAGADEQYF. CDR3 bases: TGCGCCAGCAGCCTCCCACTGGCCGGGGCCGACGAGCAGTACTTC.

The chain combines TRBV2 with TRBJ2-2, with 8 bases fitting TRBD1. The germline gives CDR1 SNHLY, CDR2 FYNNEI. Trimming cost V 5 bases and J 0 bases; bases outside gene matches: 2. The CDR3 covers 15 residues. The CDR3 DNA reads as TGTGCCAGCAGTTGGGACAGGCCGAACACCGGGGAGCTGTTTTTT. It encodes CASSWDRPNTGELFF.

The rearrangement joins TRBV14 to TRBJ2-3; TRBD2 agrees at 13 bases. This CDR3 comprises 18 residues. Germline V gene sequence: CDR1 SGHDN, CDR2 FVKESK. With 2 bases clipped from V and 3 bases from J, the junction kept 8 bases outside the gene matches. CDR3 DNA: TGTGCCAGCAGCCAAACACTAGCGGGAGGGCCGATGACAGATACGCAGTATTTT. This gives the protein CASSQTLAGGPMTDTQYF.

This clone was observed a single time. The chain employs TRBV7-6 and TRBJ2-3, with D maybe TRBD2 (6 bases). Trimming stripped 2 bases from V and 3 bases from J, with 18 bases between. The CDR3 spans 17 residues. From germline, CDR1 is SGHVS and CDR2 FNYEAQ. DNA for the CDR3: TGTGCCAGCAGCTTACCCGTAGGTTTGGGGGGTACAGATACGCAGTATTTT. Its translation: CASSLPVGLGGTDTQYF.

This clone was detected only once. The chain is built from TRBV11-2 and TRBJ2-5; 8 bases map to TRBD1. The V and J ends lost 4 bases and 1 base, in that order; junction bases with no gene match: 8. Germline V gene sequence: CDR1 SGHAT, CDR2 FQNNGV. The CDR3 covers 16 residues. The CDR3 is CASSSGDRRPQETQYF. The CDR3 nucleotides are TGTGCCAGCAGCTCGGGGGACAGGAGGCCCCAAGAGACCCAGTACTTC.

V is TRBV5-1 and J is TRBJ2-5, with 8 bases lining up with TRBD1. Germline V gene lookup returns CDR1 SGHRS and CDR2 YFSETQ. The J segment lost 4 bases and the V segment lost 5 bases, leaving 4 bases of the junction unmatched. This CDR3 has 13 residues. CDR3 protein: CASRQDRVETQYF. The CDR3 region has the DNA TGCGCCAGCAGACAGGACAGGGTAGAGACCCAGTACTTC.

The chain couples TRBV5-1 to TRBJ2-5; D is possibly TRBD1 (6 bases). V dropped 4 bases and J dropped 3 bases, with 16 bases sitting between them. The CDR3 is made up of 15 amino acids. CDR1 and CDR2 from the germline V gene are SGHRS and YFSETQ. The DNA for the CDR3 is TGCGCCAGCAGCCCCCACCCCGCAGGGGAAGAGACCCAGTACTTC. This codes for CASSPHPAGEETQYF.

The chain recombines TRBV6-6 with TRBJ1-2; a weak D match, TRBD1 (5 bases). The CDR3 sequence is 14 residues long. Germline-derived CDR1 and CDR2 are MNHNY and SVGAGI (reference sequence). Between the trimmed V and J ends, which lost 7 bases and 2 bases, there was a span of 14 bases. CDR3 sequence: CASKWGGTNYGYTF. CDR3 nucleotide sequence: TGTGCCAGCAAGTGGGGGGGTACAAACTATGGCTACACCTTC.

The chain carries TRBV7-2 and TRBJ2-2; no definite D call. Germline V CDR1 and CDR2: SGHTA, FQGNSA. CDR3 length: 16 residues. Trimming cost V 4 bases and J 4 bases, with 16 bases left between them. The chain's CDR3 is CASSYQAHSPTGELFF. The CDR3 nucleotides read TGTGCCAGCAGCTATCAAGCGCATTCGCCCACCGGGGAGCTGTTTTTT.

The chain combines TRBV9 with TRBJ2-5, with TRBD1 matching 9 bases. The CDR3 extends over 13 amino acids. Germline trimming cut 4 bases from V and 6 bases from J; bases unmatched to any gene: 4. The germline V gene encodes CDR1 SGDLS and CDR2 YYNGEE. The CDR3 DNA follows: TGTGCCAGCAGCCGGACAGGGGCGAAGACCCAGTACTTC. Translated, it gives CASSRTGAKTQYF.

This rearrangement joins TRBV6-6 to TRBJ1-4, with TRBD1 identical over 7 bases. V was clipped by 6 bases and J by 0 bases; unmatched bases: 1. The CDR3 runs to 14 residues. Germline CDR1 MNHNY, CDR2 SVGAGI (reference sequence). The CDR3 reads CASSDRATNEKLFF. The CDR3 DNA sequence: TGTGCCAGCAGCGACAGGGCAACTAATGAAAAACTGTTTTTT.

Note on this clone: Other DNA sequences in this specimen translate into the identical CDR3. The chain has TRBV18 and TRBJ1-4; D gene unclear. With 6 bases removed from V and 8 bases from J, the gap between germline ends came to 10 bases. Germline CDR1 KGHSH, CDR2 LQKENI. The CDR3 has 12 residues. The CDR3 DNA reads as TGTGCCAGCTCCCGGCGAGGAGAAAAACTGTTTTTT. Protein product: CASSRRGEKLFF.

The chain combines TRBV6-5 with TRBJ1-1; tentative D call: TRBD1 (6 bases). CDR3 size: 13 residues. Trimming took 8 bases from V and 4 from J, leaving 14 bases between them. The V gene's germline CDR1 is MNHEY and CDR2 SVGAGI. The CDR3 sequence: CASGRLGGTEAFF. The CDR3 region has the DNA TGTGCCAGCGGCCGGCTAGGGGGCACTGAAGCTTTCTTT.

This sequence joins TRBV7-3 and TRBJ1-3; no clear D. Germline lookup yields CDR1 SGHTA and CDR2 FQGTGA. V was shortened by 5 bases and J by 4 bases, with 9 bases between the two germline ends. The CDR3 extends over 13 amino acids. CDR3 DNA: TGTGCCAGCAGCCTTTCGAGGGGAAACACCATATATTTT. Its translation is CASSLSRGNTIYF.

V gene TRBV6-5 combines with J gene TRBJ2-3, with D possibly TRBD2 on 6 matching bases. The ends were cut back, 5 bases at V and 5 bases at J, with 14 bases in the middle. Germline V lookup: CDR1 MNHEY, CDR2 SVGAGI. The CDR3 contains 14 residues. DNA for the CDR3: TGTGCCAGCAGTGGATCGGAGGGCCGAGATACGCAGTATTTT. This codes for CASSGSEGRDTQYF.